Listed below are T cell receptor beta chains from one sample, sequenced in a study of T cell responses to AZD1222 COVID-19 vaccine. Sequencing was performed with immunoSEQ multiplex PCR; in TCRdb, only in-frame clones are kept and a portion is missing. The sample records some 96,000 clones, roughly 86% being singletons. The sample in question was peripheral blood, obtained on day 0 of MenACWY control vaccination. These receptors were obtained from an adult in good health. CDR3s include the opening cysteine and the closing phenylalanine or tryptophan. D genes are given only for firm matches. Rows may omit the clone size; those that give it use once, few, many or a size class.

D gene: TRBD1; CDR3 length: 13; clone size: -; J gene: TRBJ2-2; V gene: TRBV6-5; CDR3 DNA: TGTGCCAGCAGGAACAGGGGTGGCGGGGAGCTGTTTTTT; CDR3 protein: CASRNRGGGELFF
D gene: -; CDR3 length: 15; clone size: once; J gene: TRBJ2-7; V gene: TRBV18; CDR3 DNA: TGTGCCAGCTCACCAACAGCAGCGCTAACCTACGAGCAGTACTTC; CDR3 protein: CASSPTAALTYEQYF
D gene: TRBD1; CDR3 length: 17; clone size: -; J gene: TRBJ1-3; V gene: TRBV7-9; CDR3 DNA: TGTGCCAGCAGCCCTCCGGGACAGGGAATATCTGGAAACACCATATATTTT; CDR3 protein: CASSPPGQGISGNTIYF
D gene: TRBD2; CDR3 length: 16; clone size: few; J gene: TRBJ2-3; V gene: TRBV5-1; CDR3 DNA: TGCGCCAGCAGCGAGAGACTAGCGGGGGACACAGATACGCAGTATTTT; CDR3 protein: CASSERLAGDTDTQYF
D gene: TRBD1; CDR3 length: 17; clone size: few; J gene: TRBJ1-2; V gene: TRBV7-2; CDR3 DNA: TGTGCCAGCAGCCTTCTCTCCCCGGGACAGGGTCTTGGTGGCTACACCTTC; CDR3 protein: CASSLLSPGQGLGGYTF
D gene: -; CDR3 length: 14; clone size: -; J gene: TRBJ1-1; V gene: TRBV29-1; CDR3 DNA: TGCAGCGTTGAGGTGGGGGGTTTGAGCACTGAAGCTTTCTTT; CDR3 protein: CSVEVGGLSTEAFF
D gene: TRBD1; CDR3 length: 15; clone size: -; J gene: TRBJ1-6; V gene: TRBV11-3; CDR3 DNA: TGTGCCAGCAGCCCGGGACAGGGGGCTAATTCACCCCTCCACTTT; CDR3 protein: CASSPGQGANSPLHF
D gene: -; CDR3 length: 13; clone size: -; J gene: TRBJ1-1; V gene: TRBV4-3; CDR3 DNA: TGCGCCAGCAGCACAAGGGGAAGGACTGAAGCTTTCTTT; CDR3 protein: CASSTRGRTEAFF
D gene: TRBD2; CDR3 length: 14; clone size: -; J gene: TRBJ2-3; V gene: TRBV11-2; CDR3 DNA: TGTGCCAGCAGCACCGAGCGGGAGTCAGATACGCAGTATTTT; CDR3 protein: CASSTERESDTQYF
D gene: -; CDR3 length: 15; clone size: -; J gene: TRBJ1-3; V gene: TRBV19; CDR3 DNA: TGTGCCAGTAGTATGGGAAGGGCTCCTGGAAACACCATATATTTT; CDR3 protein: CASSMGRAPGNTIYF
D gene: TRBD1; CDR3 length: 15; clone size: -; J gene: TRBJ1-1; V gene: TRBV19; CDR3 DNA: TGTGCCAGTAGTATAGGATTACAGGGGGCCACTGAAGCTTTCTTT; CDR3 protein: CASSIGLQGATEAFF
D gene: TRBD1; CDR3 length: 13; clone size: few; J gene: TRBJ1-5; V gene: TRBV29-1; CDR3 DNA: TGCAGCGTTTCAGGGGGATGGAATCAGCCCCAGCATTTT; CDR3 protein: CSVSGGWNQPQHF
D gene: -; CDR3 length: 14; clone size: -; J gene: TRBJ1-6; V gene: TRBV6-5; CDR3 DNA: TGTGCCAGCAGTTACTTAGGGCTGACTTCGGCCCTCCACTTT; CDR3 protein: CASSYLGLTSALHF
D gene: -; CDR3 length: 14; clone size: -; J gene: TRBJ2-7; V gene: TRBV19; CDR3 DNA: TGTGCCAGTAGTGGGATACAGGGAGGCTACGAGCAGTACTTC; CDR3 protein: CASSGIQGGYEQYF
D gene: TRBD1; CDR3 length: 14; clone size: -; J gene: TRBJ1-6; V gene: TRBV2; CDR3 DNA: TGTGCCAGCATCGGAGACAGGGGCCATTCACCCCTCCACTTT; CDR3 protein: CASIGDRGHSPLHF
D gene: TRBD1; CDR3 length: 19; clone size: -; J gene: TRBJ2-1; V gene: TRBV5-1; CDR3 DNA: TGCGCCAGCAGCTTCCCCGTGAGGTTGGACAGGAAGGGGCACAATGAGCAGTTCTTC; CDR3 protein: CASSFPVRLDRKGHNEQFF
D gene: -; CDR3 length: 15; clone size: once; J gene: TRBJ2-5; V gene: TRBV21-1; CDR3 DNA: TGTGCCAGCAGCAAAAGCCCAGGGGGCGGGGAGACCCAGTACTTC; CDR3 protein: CASSKSPGGGETQYF
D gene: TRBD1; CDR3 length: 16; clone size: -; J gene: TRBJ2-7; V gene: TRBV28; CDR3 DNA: TGTGCCAGCAGTCCTTCCGGACAGGGGGAACCCTACGAGCAGTACTTC; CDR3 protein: CASSPSGQGEPYEQYF
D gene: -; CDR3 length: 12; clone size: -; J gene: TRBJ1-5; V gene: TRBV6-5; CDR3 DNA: TGTGCCAGCAGGATTCAGGGCCAGCCCCAGCATTTT; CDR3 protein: CASRIQGQPQHF
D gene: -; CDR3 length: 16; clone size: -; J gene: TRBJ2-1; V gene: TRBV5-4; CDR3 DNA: TGTGCCAGCAGCTTTGAAACGGGAAGGCTTCACAATGAGCAGTTCTTC; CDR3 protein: CASSFETGRLHNEQFF
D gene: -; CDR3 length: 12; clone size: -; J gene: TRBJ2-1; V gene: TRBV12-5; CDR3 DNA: TGTGCTAGTGGTTTGGAGGAGGCTGAGCAGTTCTTC; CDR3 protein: CASGLEEAEQFF
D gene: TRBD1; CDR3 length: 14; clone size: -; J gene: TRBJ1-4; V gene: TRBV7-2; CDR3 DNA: TGTGCCAGCAGCCTGGGACAGAGTCTAGAAAAACTGTTTTTT; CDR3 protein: CASSLGQSLEKLFF
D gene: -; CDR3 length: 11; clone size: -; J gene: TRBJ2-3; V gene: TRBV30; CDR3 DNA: TGTGCCTGGAGTCACTCTGGTACGCAGTATTTT; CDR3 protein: CAWSHSGTQYF
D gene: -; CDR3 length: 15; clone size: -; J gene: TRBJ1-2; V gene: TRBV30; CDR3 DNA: TGTGCCTGGAGTGATCCCGGGGTGACTAACTATGGCTACACCTTC; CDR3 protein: CAWSDPGVTNYGYTF
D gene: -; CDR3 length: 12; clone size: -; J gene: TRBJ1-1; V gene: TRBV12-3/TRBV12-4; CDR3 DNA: TGTGCCCCGGGTCGATCCAACACTGAAGCTTTCTTT; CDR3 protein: CAPGRSNTEAFF